These 9 T cell receptor beta chains originate from one sample sequenced in a study of blood T cells in healthy people across ages. A second PCR, run for roughly 7 to 12 cycles, used a sample-barcoded 5' primer plus a J-beta primer mix. TCRdb redid the calling of the 5' RACE reads with MiXCR, one entry per CDR3 protein. The sample lists roughly 1,000,000 distinct CDR3 sequences, approximately 26% seen once, with approximately 0.7% in the top ten. These records were also assigned to another study, of T cells of mothers and their children.

The source material was blood. The receptors were gathered from a girl aged 2-10 years in good health.

Points on this clonotype: Mismatch with germline at one junction end may stem from a read error. The chain joins TRBV7-9 to TRBJ2-1; 10 nucleotides line up with TRBD2. The CDR3 has 14 residues. Germline V gene lookup returns CDR1 SEHNR and CDR2 FQNEAQ (reference sequence). CDR3 nucleotides: TGCGCCAGCAGCTTATTAGCGGGAGGTTTGGAGCAGTTCTTC. Encoded protein: CASSLLAGGLEQFF.

This clonotype was counted between two and nine times. The rearrangement uses TRBV9 and TRBJ2-2; TRBD1 agrees at 9 bases. CDR1 is SGDLS, CDR2 YYNGEE, per germline. The CDR3 runs 15 residues. V gave up 2 bases and J gave up 4 bases; unmatched junction bases: 3. The CDR3 reads CASSVGQGSTGELFF. CDR3 nucleotides: TGTGCCAGCAGCGTCGGACAGGGGAGCACCGGGGAGCTGTTTTTT.

This clonotype was observed a single time. This rearrangement joins TRBV24-1 to TRBJ1-5; 9 bases fit TRBD1. V shed 4 bases and J 3 bases; nucleotides not matched to a gene: 12. Germline CDR1 is KGHDR and CDR2 is SFDVKD. The CDR3 is 18 residues long. CDR3 DNA sequence: TGTGCCACCAGTGAACGGGACAGGGAAGTGTCCCACAATCAGCCCCAGCATTTT. Amino acid sequence: CATSERDREVSHNQPQHF.

J is TRBJ1-1 and V is TRBV2; D remains ambiguous. CDR1 is SNHLY, CDR2 FYNNEI, per germline. Between the trimmed V and J ends, which lost 4 bases and 8 bases, there was a span of 11 bases. The CDR3 runs 12 residues. The CDR3 nucleotides are TGTGCCAGCAGTGTTGGCAGTATAGAAGCTTTCTTT. Residues: CASSVGSIEAFF.

The chain has TRBV29-1 and TRBJ1-4; no clear D gene. The CDR3 runs to 12 residues. The V end lost 2 bases, the J end lost 7 bases, and 8 bases lay between the germline ends. Per germline, CDR1 SQVTM and CDR2 ANQGSEA. This CDR3 is CSVELSGEKLFF. The DNA of the CDR3 is TGCAGCGTTGAATTAAGCGGTGAAAAACTGTTTTTT.

The rearrangement links TRBV29-1 to TRBJ1-2, with D possibly being TRBD1 (5 bases). Trimming took 6 bases from V and 0 from J, leaving 20 bases between them. The CDR3 is made up of 16 amino acids. Looked up from germline, CDR1 is SQVTM and CDR2 is ANQGSEA. CDR3 loop: CSVGRRMAEANYGYTF. In DNA, the CDR3 is TGCAGCGTGGGACGGAGGATGGCGGAGGCTAACTATGGCTACACCTTC.

In this sample, this clonotype turned up a few times. The CDR3: CASSSAPAWGTEAFF. In DNA, the CDR3 is TGTGCCAGCAGCTCGGCCCCAGCTTGGGGCACTGAAGCTTTCTTT. The chain has TRBV7-2 and TRBJ1-1; D is uncertain. Trimming shortened V by 4 bases and J by 4 bases, and 16 bases separated the two germline ends. This CDR3 contains 15 residues. CDR1 and CDR2 (germline): SGHTA, FQGNSA.

This clonotype came up a few times. The chain links TRBV29-1 to TRBJ2-5; no clear D gene. Germline CDR1 and CDR2: SQVTM and ANQGSEA. This CDR3 is 14 amino acids long. V lost 3 bases to trimming and J lost 2 bases, with 13 bases between them. The CDR3 sequence: CSVDDNIKQETQYF. The CDR3 DNA reads as TGCAGCGTTGATGACAACATAAAGCAAGAGACCCAGTACTTC.

V gene TRBV6-5 combines with J gene TRBJ1-2; D not certain. Trimming pared 0 bases from V and 7 bases from J, leaving 27 bases between. Germline assignment: CDR1 MNHEY and CDR2 SVGAGI. This CDR3 region has 19 residues. The CDR3 coding sequence is TGTGCCAGCAGTTACTCGAGATTCGAGGCAGACCCAGGTCGATCTGGCTACACCTTC. Residues: CASSYSRFEADPGRSGYTF.